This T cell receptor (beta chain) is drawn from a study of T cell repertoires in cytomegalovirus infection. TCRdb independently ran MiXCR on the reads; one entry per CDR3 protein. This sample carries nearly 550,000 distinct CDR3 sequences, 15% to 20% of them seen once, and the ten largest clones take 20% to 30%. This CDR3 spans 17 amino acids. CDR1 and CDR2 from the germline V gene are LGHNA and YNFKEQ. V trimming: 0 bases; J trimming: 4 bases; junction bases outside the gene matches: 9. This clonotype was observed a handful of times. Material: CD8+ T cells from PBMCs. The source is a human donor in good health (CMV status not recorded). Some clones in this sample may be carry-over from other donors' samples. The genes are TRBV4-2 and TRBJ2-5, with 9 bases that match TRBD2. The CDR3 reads CASSQEGTSRRGETQYF. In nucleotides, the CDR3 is TGTGCCAGCAGCCAAGAGGGGACTAGCCGCCGGGGAGAGACCCAGTACTTC.